Following are 11 T cell receptor beta chains from one sample sequenced in a study of T-cell reconstitution after alpha-beta-depleted transplantation in children. Preparation of the TCRbeta library used unique molecular identifiers. A single record per CDR3 protein comes from TCRdb applying MiXCR to the PCR reads. The sample comprises 280,000 or so distinct CDR3 sequences, roughly 11% of which are singletons, and around a quarter rests with the top ten. This specimen was peripheral blood, taken 180 days after TCRalphabeta/CD19-depleted stem cell transplant. All receptors come from a male patient between 2 and 15 years old who had a stem cell transplant for chronic granulomatous disease, so the T cells may come from the graft donor.

This clonotype was detected many times. Written as DNA, the CDR3 is TGCAGTGCTTTCGGGACAGCATACAATGAGCAGTTCTTC. Protein: CSAFGTAYNEQFF. This chain joins TRBV20-1 and TRBJ2-1; the match to TRBD1 covers 7 bases. The CDR3 consists of 13 residues. The V gene end was trimmed by 5 bases and the J gene end by 4 bases; junction bases not matched to a gene: 5. CDR1 DFQATT and CDR2 SNEGSKA come from the germline V gene (reference sequence).

This clonotype was detected many times. The chain combines TRBV6-1 with TRBJ2-1; TRBD2 matches at 7 bases. Germline CDR1 reads MNHNS; CDR2 reads SASEGT. This CDR3 spans 15 amino acids. J gave up 5 bases and V 6 bases, and 10 bases lay outside the gene matches. CDR3 amino acids: CASSSSGGENNEQFF. The CDR3 DNA follows: TGTGCCAGCAGCTCCAGTGGGGGGGAGAACAATGAGCAGTTCTTC.

This clonotype was counted ten times or more. The gene calls are TRBV15 and TRBJ2-5, with D perhaps matching TRBD1 (5 bases). The CDR3 consists of 14 residues. Per germline, CDR1 LNHNV and CDR2 YYDKDF (reference sequence). The germline V and J ends were trimmed by 2 bases and 2 bases, with 9 bases remaining between them. The CDR3 DNA reads TGTGCCACCAGCAGACACCAGGGTCAAGAGACCCAGTACTTC. The encoded protein is CATSRHQGQETQYF.

This clonotype was seen at least ten times. The J gene is TRBJ2-2, the V gene TRBV15, with 11 nucleotides matching TRBD1. Trimming cost V 1 base and J 7 bases; bases outside gene matches: 5. In germline, CDR1 is LNHNV, CDR2 YYDKDF (reference sequence). This CDR3 comprises 16 residues. In nucleotides, the CDR3 is TGTGCCACCAGCAGAGGGGACAGGGGGTACAACGGGGAGCTGTTTTTT. This sequence encodes CATSRGDRGYNGELFF. Drawing the rest from reference TRBV15 and TRBJ2-2, the complete variable domain is DAMVIQNPRYQVTQFGKPVTLSCSQTLNHNVMYWYQQKSSQAPKLLFHYYDKDFNNEADTPDNFQSRRPNTSFCFLDIRSPGLGDTAMYLCATSRGDRGYNGELFFGEGSRLTVL.

The chain uses TRBV7-2 and TRBJ2-4, with D perhaps matching TRBD1 or TRBD2 (5 bases each). In germline, CDR1 is SGHTA, CDR2 FQGNSA. The CDR3 contains 16 residues. V lost 2 bases and J lost 8, with 19 bases in between. The CDR3 coding sequence is TGTGCCAGCAGCTTACCCCTGGCGGCCAGGGAGCACATTCAGTACTTC. Protein: CASSLPLAAREHIQYF.

The table lists this clonotype with many counts. The chain has TRBV29-1 and TRBJ2-3; TRBD1 matches 10 bases. The J segment lost 4 bases and the V segment lost 4 bases, leaving 5 bases of the junction unmatched. This CDR3 region has 14 residues. Germline V gene data show CDR1 as SQVTM and CDR2 as ANQGSEA. The CDR3 sequence: CSVVETGGADTQYF. In nucleotides, the CDR3 is TGCAGCGTTGTCGAGACAGGGGGCGCAGATACGCAGTATTTT.

There are many counts of this clonotype. The chain uses TRBV5-1 and TRBJ2-1; D perhaps matches TRBD2 (6 bases). Germline CDR1 is SGHRS and CDR2 is YFSETQ. The V gene lost 0 bases and the J gene lost 2 bases, with 18 bases spanning the gap. The CDR3 covers 18 residues. The CDR3 region has the DNA TGCGCCAGCAGCTTGGGGCGGTTAGCGGAACCTCCCTACAATGAGCAGTTCTTC. Its protein product is CASSLGRLAEPPYNEQFF.

This clonotype was counted at least ten times. V is TRBV15 and J is TRBJ1-4; D not certain. V was trimmed by 0 bases and J by 0 bases, leaving 5 bases between them. Germline values: CDR1 LNHNV, CDR2 YYDKDF (reference sequence). The CDR3 has 15 amino acids. CDR3 sequence (DNA): TGTGCCACCAGCAGAGAGACATCAACTAATGAAAAACTGTTTTTT. This sequence encodes CATSRETSTNEKLFF.

This clonotype was observed many times. This CDR3 reads CSATTSGGRETQYF. The CDR3 DNA follows: TGCAGTGCTACGACTAGCGGGGGGAGGGAGACCCAGTACTTC. This sequence joins TRBV20-1 and TRBJ2-5, with TRBD2 identical over 13 bases. Germline V CDR1 and CDR2: DFQATT, SNEGSKA (reference sequence). The CDR3 sequence is 14 residues long. With 4 bases clipped from V and 5 bases from J, the junction kept 4 bases outside the gene matches.

There are many counts of this clonotype. The V and J genes are TRBV7-9 and TRBJ2-7; no reliable D call. CDR1 SEHNR and CDR2 FQNEAQ come from the germline V gene (reference sequence). This CDR3 has 13 amino acids. The V and J ends lost 4 bases and 3 bases respectively, with 10 bases between them. CDR3 coding DNA: TGTGCCAGCAGCTCGAACTTAGGCTACGAGCAGTACTTC. Its protein product is CASSSNLGYEQYF.

On this clonotype: A single base separates this from a much larger clone, so it may be a read error. The chain carries TRBV20-1 and TRBJ2-4; TRBD1 agrees at 7 bases. CDR3 length: 12 residues. Germline V gene data show CDR1 as DFQATT and CDR2 as SNEGSKA (reference sequence). This CDR3 reads CSASDRLNIRYF. Here the CDR3 DNA reads TGCAGTGCTTCGGACAGGTTAAACATTCGGTACTTC.